This T cell receptor beta chain stems from a study of vaccination and CD4 T cells after COVID-19. Overall study context: As control conditions, cultures were given either a CEFX pool serving as positive control, an HIV-1 Nef pool, or no peptide at all. Study findings and constraints: Convalescent patients displayed spike mono-reactivity in 304 of 307 vaccine-specific clones.

Notes on this clonotype: Its specificity is not known.

CD4+ T cells that had been cultured provided DNA sequenced with the Oncomine TCR Beta short-read assay. The genomic DNA was obtained from cultured CD4+ T cells by extraction with the QIAamp micro DNA kit. TCRdb independently ran MiXCR on the PCR reads; one entry per CDR3 protein. This table has a few thousand distinct CDR3 sequences, approximately 16% appearing once. CDR3 length equals 14 residues. Trimming removed 6 bases at V and 3 bases at J, with 15 bases between. Germline assignment: CDR1 MNHNS and CDR2 SASEGT. Treatment in this sample: approximately 10-day PBMC culture with coronavirus spike peptide pools or control peptides (ViraFEST assay). Expanded clonotypes were found by TCR sequencing after peptide-pool stimulation (ViraFEST).

The receptor comes from a human donor who had recovered from COVID-19. Sequencing was done on a sample of CD4+ T cells from blood, cultured in vitro. V and J are TRBV6-1 and TRBJ2-7; no firm D call. CDR3 DNA: TGTGCCAGCAGCCGATTCTTGGAACGCTACGAGCAGTACTTC. This codes for CASSRFLERYEQYF.